Listed below are T cell receptor beta chains from one sample, sequenced in a study of tumor-infiltrating lymphocytes in primary liver carcinoma. TCRdb re-derived calls from the multiplex PCR reads in MiXCR, one entry per CDR3 protein. The table has tens of thousands of distinct CDR3 sequences, 71% seen once. Specimen: liver tumor tissue from sampling region 4. The source is a man in his forties or fifties with primary liver carcinoma and hepatitis B virus infection. The CDR3 runs from the conserved cysteine through the conserved F or W.

TRBV20-1 | CSASASASGRPGEQFF
TRBV12-3/TRBV12-4 | CASSMGAVGSYEQYF
TRBV29-1 | CSVADNRYEQCF
TRBV5-1 | CVSSLAGGESEQCF
TRBV4-2 | CDSSQDLDIQYF
TRBV5-1 | CVSRGAGPGTPYF
TRBV12-3/TRBV12-4 | CVTGQGSTNEKLFF
TRBV4-3 | CASSQDGGQGNNEQFF
TRBV12-3/TRBV12-4 | CASSLTSAGDTQYF
TRBV4-3 | CAGSQDGSKSYERYF
TRBV10-1 | CASGQAGLTYNEQFF